This paragraph covers one TCR beta chain sequence. No antigen is known for it. CDR3 length equals 15 residues. CDR1 and CDR2 from the germline V gene are MRHNA and SNTAGT. Unmatched junction bases numbered 2, after V lost 2 bases and J lost 3 bases. This sample was taken from a study of T cell responses to AZD1222 COVID-19 vaccine. Using immunoSEQ multiplex PCR, the repertoire was profiled, and TCRdb retains in-frame clones only, with some absent. The data contain around 120,000 clones, around 91% of them singletons. Study-wide findings and caveats: Dominant CD4 TCR responses targeted spike regions 160-218 and 743-854.

The sequence was collected from an adult who received the AZD1222 COVID-19 vaccine. The chain uses TRBV6-4 and TRBJ2-1; TRBD2 matches 9 bases. The material was peripheral blood, obtained 28 days after the second AZD1222 dose. In nucleotides, the CDR3 is TGTGCCAGCAGTGACGAGACTAGCGGCTACAATGAGCAGTTCTTC. Translated: CASSDETSGYNEQFF.